This T cell receptor (beta chain) comes out of a study of cytomegalovirus exposure and HLA in healthy donors. The V segment lost 8 bases and the J segment 2 bases; nucleotides outside the gene matches: 5. CDR1 and CDR2 (germline): LNHDA, SQIVND (reference sequence). The CDR3 runs 14 residues. The assay was immunoSEQ multiplex PCR, and TCRdb's table has in-frame clones only and misses some. This sample has tens of thousands of clones, with around nine tenths found just once. Sequencing was done on a sample of PBMCs. The clonotype originates from a woman aged 18-29 years in good health and CMV-seropositive. This rearrangement joins TRBV19 to TRBJ2-1; TRBD2 matches 8 bases. The CDR3 reads CASGGAGAYNEQFF. The CDR3 region has the DNA TGTGCCAGTGGGGGAGCGGGAGCCTACAATGAGCAGTTCTTC.